This TCR beta chain was captured in a study of blood T cell repertoires in COVID-19. Trimming shortened V by 5 bases and J by 7 bases, and 14 bases separated the two germline ends. The germline CDR1 and CDR2 sequences are MNHEY and SMNVEV (reference sequence). There are 13 residues in the CDR3. Study processing details: Reference gene primers were amplified, and this amplification served to estimate nucleated cell counts. TCRdb's copy holds only in-frame clones and misses some; the assay was immunoSEQ multiplex PCR. V and J calls and clone size are copied from that table; D and trimming were computed from the DNA. The data show some 500,000 clones, over 75% seen once. This clone was observed once. Participants were aged about 18 to 100 years from approximately 24 US areas. Cohort placement rested on clinical history that participants reported themselves. Two negative PCRs, clearance, or symptom resolution characterized the recovered Cohort 3 donors.

This clonotype was obtained from a woman aged 40 to 50 who had recovered from COVID-19. V is TRBV27 and J is TRBJ1-2, with D perhaps TRBD1 (5 bases). Input material: PBMCs or T cells enriched from blood (not recorded which). CDR3 amino acids: CASSAFPGFGYTF. The CDR3 DNA reads TGTGCCAGCAGTGCCTTCCCAGGGTTTGGCTACACCTTC.